These T cell receptor beta chains were read from a single sample in a study of T cell responses to AZD1222 COVID-19 vaccine. Libraries were prepared by immunoSEQ multiplex PCR; TCRdb keeps only in-frame clonotypes and omits some of them. Seen here are some 120,000 clones, around 94% observed once, and the top ten hold 6.6%. The sequencing here drew on peripheral blood, taken on day 0 of AZD1222 vaccination. The receptors originated from an adult in good health. Both conserved end residues are part of each CDR3. Each record gives: V gene, D gene, J gene, CDR3 protein. A D gene is named only where the DNA matches it firmly.

V gene: TRBV1; D gene: .; J gene: TRBJ2-5; CDR3 protein: CTSSQDPGPPGTQYF
V gene: TRBV28; D gene: .; J gene: TRBJ2-3; CDR3 protein: CASSLWAGRADTQYF
V gene: TRBV5-5; D gene: .; J gene: TRBJ1-6; CDR3 protein: CASSPWSGPSPLHF
V gene: TRBV2; D gene: TRBD1; J gene: TRBJ1-4; CDR3 protein: CASSQTGGWGEKLFF
V gene: TRBV27; D gene: .; J gene: TRBJ1-1; CDR3 protein: CASGDRNTEAFF
V gene: TRBV5-1; D gene: .; J gene: TRBJ2-7; CDR3 protein: CASSWLGDEQYF
V gene: TRBV5-1; D gene: .; J gene: TRBJ2-3; CDR3 protein: CASSLVGSHRTDTQYF
V gene: TRBV5-4; D gene: .; J gene: TRBJ1-2; CDR3 protein: CASSQNAVNYGYTF
V gene: TRBV5-8; D gene: .; J gene: TRBJ2-1; CDR3 protein: CASTIRGYNEQFF
V gene: TRBV5-1; D gene: .; J gene: TRBJ2-7; CDR3 protein: CATALAGGYEQYF
V gene: TRBV13; D gene: TRBD2; J gene: TRBJ2-1; CDR3 protein: CASSSGTSGRYEQFF
V gene: TRBV6-1; D gene: .; J gene: TRBJ2-1; CDR3 protein: CASSEAVGKWNEQFF
V gene: TRBV5-6; D gene: TRBD1; J gene: TRBJ2-7; CDR3 protein: CASDSGTGVHEQYF
V gene: TRBV14; D gene: .; J gene: TRBJ2-1; CDR3 protein: CASSQDWASLYNEQFF
V gene: TRBV5-5; D gene: .; J gene: TRBJ2-7; CDR3 protein: CASSFPTPTYEQYF
V gene: TRBV7-6; D gene: TRBD1; J gene: TRBJ2-7; CDR3 protein: CASSRIRDSEQYF
V gene: TRBV19; D gene: .; J gene: TRBJ1-2; CDR3 protein: CASSFKPVRRDGYTF
V gene: TRBV10-3; D gene: .; J gene: TRBJ2-5; CDR3 protein: CAISERYGLQETQYF
V gene: TRBV5-1; D gene: .; J gene: TRBJ2-1; CDR3 protein: CASSLRLELDNEQFF
V gene: TRBV30; D gene: .; J gene: TRBJ2-7; CDR3 protein: CAWKKAGTYEQYF
V gene: TRBV6-1; D gene: .; J gene: TRBJ1-5; CDR3 protein: CASSEAGVRPHTQHF
V gene: TRBV7-9; D gene: .; J gene: TRBJ1-2; CDR3 protein: CASSLGGGGYTF
V gene: TRBV9; D gene: TRBD1; J gene: TRBJ1-2; CDR3 protein: CASSYLGQGGNGYTF
V gene: TRBV19; D gene: .; J gene: TRBJ1-5; CDR3 protein: CATKGDFSNQPQHF
V gene: TRBV5-4; D gene: .; J gene: TRBJ2-3; CDR3 protein: CASSFSGPHTDTQYF
V gene: TRBV6-5; D gene: .; J gene: TRBJ1-6; CDR3 protein: CASSYDLNSPLHF
V gene: TRBV2; D gene: TRBD1; J gene: TRBJ1-2; CDR3 protein: CASSESHRGHFSYGYTF
V gene: TRBV19; D gene: TRBD1; J gene: TRBJ2-7; CDR3 protein: CASSPGQGVYEQYF
V gene: TRBV6-6; D gene: .; J gene: TRBJ2-7; CDR3 protein: CASSPTVYEQYF
V gene: TRBV7-9; D gene: .; J gene: TRBJ2-1; CDR3 protein: CAGQEGAYNEQFF
V gene: TRBV7-2; D gene: .; J gene: TRBJ1-5; CDR3 protein: CASSYGQSNQPQHF
V gene: TRBV2; D gene: TRBD2; J gene: TRBJ2-7; CDR3 protein: CAAGAAYEQYF
V gene: TRBV7-9; D gene: .; J gene: TRBJ2-6; CDR3 protein: CASSSGGTGANVLTF
V gene: TRBV21-1; D gene: .; J gene: TRBJ1-1; CDR3 protein: CASSGSGLSKGQWRFNTEAFF
V gene: TRBV15; D gene: TRBD2; J gene: TRBJ2-7; CDR3 protein: CATSRASGSSYEQYF
V gene: TRBV6-5; D gene: .; J gene: TRBJ1-3; CDR3 protein: CASSYSRGTVGNTIYF
V gene: TRBV11-2; D gene: .; J gene: TRBJ1-1; CDR3 protein: CASSLRRGADTEAFF
V gene: TRBV7-2; D gene: .; J gene: TRBJ2-7; CDR3 protein: CASSLWDAGRREQYF
V gene: TRBV4-2; D gene: TRBD2; J gene: TRBJ2-7; CDR3 protein: CASSQEGLAGEKYF
V gene: TRBV19; D gene: .; J gene: TRBJ1-1; CDR3 protein: CASSSPGQPNTEAFF
V gene: TRBV5-1; D gene: .; J gene: TRBJ2-1; CDR3 protein: CASSLTRVYAEQFF
V gene: TRBV4-2; D gene: .; J gene: TRBJ2-7; CDR3 protein: CASSQEGGSGYEQYF
V gene: TRBV27; D gene: .; J gene: TRBJ2-7; CDR3 protein: CASKGTQASSYEQYF
V gene: TRBV10-3; D gene: .; J gene: TRBJ2-1; CDR3 protein: CAISESRGNNEQFF
V gene: TRBV7-9; D gene: TRBD1; J gene: TRBJ1-4; CDR3 protein: CASSFQGATNEKLFF
V gene: TRBV24-1; D gene: .; J gene: TRBJ2-1; CDR3 protein: CATSDSSLYEQFF
V gene: TRBV3-1/TRBV3-2; D gene: .; J gene: TRBJ1-6; CDR3 protein: CASSQDSPPLHF
V gene: TRBV29-1; D gene: .; J gene: TRBJ2-3; CDR3 protein: CSGEGLEADTQYF
V gene: TRBV30; D gene: TRBD2; J gene: TRBJ2-5; CDR3 protein: CAWGGLAGQETQYF
V gene: TRBV11-3; D gene: .; J gene: TRBJ2-2; CDR3 protein: CASSPGNTGELFF
V gene: TRBV6-5; D gene: .; J gene: TRBJ2-7; CDR3 protein: CASRPRTAFYEQYF
V gene: TRBV9; D gene: .; J gene: TRBJ1-4; CDR3 protein: CASSGHGANEKLFF
V gene: TRBV25-1; D gene: .; J gene: TRBJ2-2; CDR3 protein: CASSGLWGITGELFF